This TCR beta chain emerged from a study of T cell changes during pregnancy in multiple sclerosis. Data came from immunoSEQ multiplex PCR; TCRdb stores just in-frame clones and leaves some out. This sample yields under 80,000 clones, of which around 90% are seen a single time; more than 1.5% belongs to the top ten. V was cut by 4 bases and J by 7 bases, with 13 bases left in between. The CDR3 has 14 amino acids. CDR1 is MNHNS, CDR2 SASEGT, per germline. This chain joins TRBV6-1 and TRBJ1-4, with D hard to call. The specimen comprised peripheral blood, sampled in the first trimester of pregnancy. This clonotype was obtained from a female donor with multiple sclerosis, enrolled in a pregnancy study. The chain's CDR3 is CASSVGRAAEKLFF. The DNA of the CDR3 is TGTGCCAGCAGTGTGGGGAGGGCCGCTGAAAAACTGTTTTTT.